Listed here are 22 T cell receptor beta chains from one sample, sequenced in a study of T cells in Graves' hyperthyroidism and ophthalmopathy. Amplified TCR beta CDR3 regions came from RNA transcripts. The HTBI primer set was used in a first-round RT-PCR of the TCR CDR3. Each CDR3 protein gets one entry after TCRdb re-called the multiplex PCR reads with MiXCR. Found here are some 700,000 distinct CDR3 sequences, roughly 17% of them singletons; the top ten hold about 16%. Material for sequencing was blood. These receptors were obtained from a man between 45 and 60 years old with Graves' hyperthyroidism.

A single count supports this clonotype. This chain connects TRBV7-9 to TRBJ1-3; D gene uncertain. Trimming shortened V by 1 base and J by 0 bases, and 10 bases separated the two germline ends. The CDR3 length is 16 residues. Germline CDR1 and CDR2: SEHNR and FQNEAQ (reference sequence). The CDR3 loop is CASSLVPLGSGNTIYF. DNA of the CDR3: TGTGCCAGCAGCTTAGTCCCCCTGGGCTCTGGAAACACCATATATTTT.

The chain recombines TRBV3-1 with TRBJ2-1, with 8 bases fitting TRBD1. The CDR3 spans 14 residues. Germline-derived CDR1 and CDR2 are LGHDT and YNNKEL (reference sequence). The V gene end was trimmed by 4 bases and the J gene end by 4 bases; junction bases not matched to a gene: 3. The CDR3 coding sequence is TGTGCCAGCAGCCGGGACAGGAAATACAATGAGCAGTTCTTC. Translated, it gives CASSRDRKYNEQFF.

This clonotype was observed a few times. The rearrangement links TRBV30 to TRBJ1-3; no firm D call. V was clipped by 3 bases and J by 3 bases, with 9 bases between them. Germline CDR1 and CDR2: GTSNPN and SVGIG (reference sequence). The CDR3 has 13 amino acids. CDR3 loop: CAWSNGGGNTIYF. The CDR3 coding sequence is TGTGCCTGGAGCAACGGAGGTGGAAACACCATATATTTT.

In its sample, this clonotype was seen many times. This chain links TRBV28 with TRBJ2-7; unclear D gene. Deletions cut 6 bases from V and 5 bases from J, with 5 bases between. CDR3 size: 10 residues. The germline gives CDR1 MDHEN, CDR2 SYDVKM. The DNA of the CDR3 is TGTGCCAGCAGGGGCAACGAGCAGTACTTC. Protein sequence: CASRGNEQYF.

The genes are TRBV7-9 and TRBJ1-5; 7 bases agree with TRBD1. The germline gives CDR1 SEHNR, CDR2 FQNEAQ (reference sequence). V gave up 7 bases and J gave up 7 bases; unmatched junction bases: 10. This CDR3 spans 14 amino acids. CDR3 coding DNA: TGTGCCAGCACACTTGACAGGGCGGACCAGCCCCAGCATTTT. Its protein is CASTLDRADQPQHF.

The table lists this clonotype with many counts. The chain employs TRBV18 and TRBJ1-1; 7 bases line up with TRBD1. CDR3 length: 14 amino acids. V gave up 2 bases and J gave up 4 bases; unmatched junction bases: 4. Germline loops: CDR1 KGHSH, CDR2 LQKENI. The DNA of the CDR3 is TGTGCCAGCTCACCAAACAGGGGAGGCACTGAAGCTTTCTTT. Translation gives CASSPNRGGTEAFF.

The rearrangement joins TRBV14 to TRBJ1-3; 9 bases fit TRBD1. Germline lookup yields CDR1 SGHDN and CDR2 FVKESK. The CDR3 is 15 amino acids. Trimming took 3 bases from V and 6 from J; bases not matched to a gene: 6. The CDR3 here is CASSHTGQGQNTIYF. The CDR3 DNA sequence: TGTGCCAGCAGCCATACAGGACAGGGGCAAAACACCATATATTTT.

Only a few counts were recorded for this clonotype. DNA of the CDR3: TGCAGCGGTCACAGGGGGCTAGGGAATGAGCAGTTCTTC. This codes for CSGHRGLGNEQFF. The chain employs TRBV29-1 and TRBJ2-1; 9 bases match TRBD1. Germline V gene data show CDR1 as SQVTM and CDR2 as ANQGSEA. The CDR3 is 13 amino acids. The V gene end was trimmed by 7 bases and the J gene end by 7 bases; junction bases not matched to a gene: 8.

V usage is TRBV2 and J usage is TRBJ2-2; D not resolved. The length of the CDR3 is 13 residues. V lost 2 bases and J 8 bases, leaving 9 bases between the germline ends. Germline CDR1 and CDR2: SNHLY and FYNNEI. CDR3 amino acids: CASSEFVLGELFF. The CDR3 DNA sequence: TGTGCCAGCAGTGAATTCGTTTTGGGGGAGCTGTTTTTT.

This clonotype was detected many times. The chain recombines TRBV28 with TRBJ2-1; 7 positions match TRBD2. The CDR3 has 12 amino acids. Looked up from germline, CDR1 is MDHEN and CDR2 is SYDVKM. The junction had 5 bases not matched to a gene; V was cut back by 7 bases and J by 8 bases. For the CDR3, the DNA is TGTGCCAGCATGCGGGAGAAGCATGAGCAGTTCTTC. It encodes CASMREKHEQFF. Using reference TRBV28 and TRBJ2-1 for the parts outside the CDR3, the full variable domain is DVKVTQSSRYLVKRTGEKVFLECVQDMDHENMFWYRQDPGLGLRLIYFSYDVKMKEKGDIPEGYSVSREKKERFSLILESASTNQTSMYLCASMREKHEQFFGPGTRLTVL.

This clonotype came up many times. The chain couples TRBV16 to TRBJ1-5; D not resolved. Germline loops: CDR1 KGHSY, CDR2 FQNENV. Trimming removed 0 bases at V and 1 base at J, with 10 bases between. This CDR3 contains 16 residues. This CDR3 reads CASSQSRSLSNQPQHF. DNA of the CDR3: TGTGCCAGCAGCCAATCACGGAGTTTGAGCAATCAGCCCCAGCATTTT.

This clonotype was seen more than once but under ten times. The V and J genes are TRBV20-1 and TRBJ1-1; TRBD1 might be the D (5 bases). V was trimmed by 0 bases and J by 0 bases, leaving 11 bases between them. CDR3 length: 15 amino acids. Germline lookup yields CDR1 DFQATT and CDR2 SNEGSKA (reference sequence). The CDR3 sequence is CSARDDRLMNTEAFF. The CDR3 coding sequence is TGCAGTGCTAGAGATGACAGACTAATGAACACTGAAGCTTTCTTT.

This clonotype was seen only once. CDR3 loop: CASSVGGGYYNEQFF. The CDR3 nucleotides read TGTGCCAGCAGCGTAGGGGGTGGGTACTACAATGAGCAGTTCTTC. The J gene is TRBJ2-1, the V gene TRBV9; no reliable D call. Trimming removed 0 bases at V and 3 bases at J, with 10 bases between. Germline CDR1 reads SGDLS; CDR2 reads YYNGEE. CDR3 size: 15 residues. The whole variable domain, filled in from reference TRBV9 and TRBJ2-1, reads DSGVTQTPKHLITATGQRVTLRCSPRSGDLSVYWYQQSLDQGLQFLIQYYNGEERAKGNILERFSAQQFPDLHSELNLSSLELGDSALYFCASSVGGGYYNEQFFGPGTRLTVL.

Ten or more counts support this clonotype. This chain links TRBV7-9 with TRBJ2-5, with 9 bases identical to TRBD2. The CDR3 consists of 14 residues. Germline V gene sequence: CDR1 SEHNR, CDR2 FQNEAQ (reference sequence). V lost 2 bases and J lost 5; bases outside the gene matches: 3. DNA of the CDR3: TGTGCCAGCAGCTTACCAGCGGGAGGCGAGACCCAGTACTTC. It codes for CASSLPAGGETQYF. Based on the CDR3 plus reference TRBV7-9 and TRBJ2-5, the full variable domain is DTGVSQNPRHKITKRGQNVTFRCDPISEHNRLYWYRQTLGQGPEFLTYFQNEAQLEKSRLLSDRFSAERPKGSFSTLEIQRTEQGDSAMYLCASSLPAGGETQYFGPGTRLLVL.

This clonotype was recorded at least ten times. The V and J genes are TRBV5-1 and TRBJ2-3; 7 nucleotides agree with TRBD2. J gave up 5 bases and V 4 bases, and 10 bases lay outside the gene matches. CDR1 and CDR2 from the germline V gene are SGHRS and YFSETQ. CDR3 length: 15 residues. The CDR3 nucleotides read TGCGCCAGCAGCCTCCTCGTGGGAGGGGAAGATACGCAGTATTTT. It translates to CASSLLVGGEDTQYF.

This clonotype appeared many times. This chain links TRBV28 with TRBJ2-3; a weak D match, TRBD1 (6 bases). Trimming removed 6 bases at V and 1 base at J, with 17 bases between. The CDR3 spans 16 residues. The V gene's germline CDR1 is MDHEN and CDR2 SYDVKM. The CDR3 coding sequence is TGTGCCAGCAGCTGGGCAGGGGTGGGAGGCACAGATACGCAGTATTTT. Its translation: CASSWAGVGGTDTQYF.

This clonotype was observed at least ten times. V and J are TRBV28 and TRBJ1-2; 10 bases are shared with TRBD1. The V segment lost 7 bases and the J segment 8 bases; nucleotides outside the gene matches: 10. Per the germline V gene, CDR1 is MDHEN and CDR2 is SYDVKM. The CDR3 is 14 amino acids. The CDR3: CASIQGGQGRGYTF. The CDR3 DNA reads TGTGCCAGCATCCAAGGGGGACAGGGGCGAGGCTACACCTTC.

This clonotype was seen repeatedly, ten times or more. The chain employs TRBV2 and TRBJ2-3; 9 positions agree with TRBD1. The CDR3 consists of 13 residues. The V and J ends lost 7 bases and 4 bases, in that order; junction bases with no gene match: 3. Germline-derived CDR1 and CDR2 are SNHLY and FYNNEI. This CDR3 reads CASNGDRADTQYF. The CDR3 coding sequence is TGTGCCAGCAATGGGGACAGGGCAGATACGCAGTATTTT.

This clonotype was detected many times. V is TRBV24-1 and J is TRBJ2-5; D perhaps matches TRBD2 (5 bases). The CDR3 sequence is 14 residues long. Trimming pared 5 bases from V and 5 bases from J, leaving 14 bases between. Germline V gene sequence: CDR1 KGHDR, CDR2 SFDVKD. CDR3 nucleotides: TGTGCCACCAGTGCAGCGGAAGGACCTGAGACCCAGTACTTC. Translation gives CATSAAEGPETQYF.

This chain links TRBV28 with TRBJ1-2, with a weak D call TRBD1 (5 bases). This CDR3 region has 14 residues. The V end lost 2 bases, the J end lost 2 bases, and 9 bases lay between the germline ends. CDR1 and CDR2 from the germline V gene are MDHEN and SYDVKM. CDR3: CASSLIYRNYGYTF. Here the CDR3 DNA reads TGTGCCAGCAGTTTAATCTACAGGAACTATGGCTACACCTTC.

J is TRBJ2-3 and V is TRBV7-9, with D hard to call. Germline CDR1 and CDR2: SEHNR and FQNEAQ (reference sequence). The CDR3 sequence is 14 residues long. The germline V and J ends were trimmed by 2 bases and 7 bases, with 13 bases remaining between them. The DNA for the CDR3 is TGTGCCAGCAGCTTAAGTAGGATTTACAATACGCAGTATTTT. Translating it yields CASSLSRIYNTQYF.

A remark on this clonotype: At one of its ends the junction is not consistent with the germline gene, which may arise from a read error. V is TRBV28 and J is TRBJ2-7, with D maybe TRBD2 (5 bases). The germline gives CDR1 MDHEN, CDR2 SYDVKM. This CDR3 is 21 amino acids long. CDR3 sequence: CASSVPEWTPNRPGSYYGQYF. The CDR3 region has the DNA TGTGCCAGCAGTGTACCCGAATGGACTCCGAACCGGCCGGGAAGTTACTACGGGCAGTACTTC. Full variable domain (remainder filled in from reference TRBV28 and TRBJ2-7): DVKVTQSSRYLVKRTGEKVFLECVQDMDHENMFWYRQDPGLGLRLIYFSYDVKMKEKGDIPEGYSVSREKKERFSLILESASTNQTSMYLCASSVPEWTPNRPGSYYGQYFGPGTRLTVT.